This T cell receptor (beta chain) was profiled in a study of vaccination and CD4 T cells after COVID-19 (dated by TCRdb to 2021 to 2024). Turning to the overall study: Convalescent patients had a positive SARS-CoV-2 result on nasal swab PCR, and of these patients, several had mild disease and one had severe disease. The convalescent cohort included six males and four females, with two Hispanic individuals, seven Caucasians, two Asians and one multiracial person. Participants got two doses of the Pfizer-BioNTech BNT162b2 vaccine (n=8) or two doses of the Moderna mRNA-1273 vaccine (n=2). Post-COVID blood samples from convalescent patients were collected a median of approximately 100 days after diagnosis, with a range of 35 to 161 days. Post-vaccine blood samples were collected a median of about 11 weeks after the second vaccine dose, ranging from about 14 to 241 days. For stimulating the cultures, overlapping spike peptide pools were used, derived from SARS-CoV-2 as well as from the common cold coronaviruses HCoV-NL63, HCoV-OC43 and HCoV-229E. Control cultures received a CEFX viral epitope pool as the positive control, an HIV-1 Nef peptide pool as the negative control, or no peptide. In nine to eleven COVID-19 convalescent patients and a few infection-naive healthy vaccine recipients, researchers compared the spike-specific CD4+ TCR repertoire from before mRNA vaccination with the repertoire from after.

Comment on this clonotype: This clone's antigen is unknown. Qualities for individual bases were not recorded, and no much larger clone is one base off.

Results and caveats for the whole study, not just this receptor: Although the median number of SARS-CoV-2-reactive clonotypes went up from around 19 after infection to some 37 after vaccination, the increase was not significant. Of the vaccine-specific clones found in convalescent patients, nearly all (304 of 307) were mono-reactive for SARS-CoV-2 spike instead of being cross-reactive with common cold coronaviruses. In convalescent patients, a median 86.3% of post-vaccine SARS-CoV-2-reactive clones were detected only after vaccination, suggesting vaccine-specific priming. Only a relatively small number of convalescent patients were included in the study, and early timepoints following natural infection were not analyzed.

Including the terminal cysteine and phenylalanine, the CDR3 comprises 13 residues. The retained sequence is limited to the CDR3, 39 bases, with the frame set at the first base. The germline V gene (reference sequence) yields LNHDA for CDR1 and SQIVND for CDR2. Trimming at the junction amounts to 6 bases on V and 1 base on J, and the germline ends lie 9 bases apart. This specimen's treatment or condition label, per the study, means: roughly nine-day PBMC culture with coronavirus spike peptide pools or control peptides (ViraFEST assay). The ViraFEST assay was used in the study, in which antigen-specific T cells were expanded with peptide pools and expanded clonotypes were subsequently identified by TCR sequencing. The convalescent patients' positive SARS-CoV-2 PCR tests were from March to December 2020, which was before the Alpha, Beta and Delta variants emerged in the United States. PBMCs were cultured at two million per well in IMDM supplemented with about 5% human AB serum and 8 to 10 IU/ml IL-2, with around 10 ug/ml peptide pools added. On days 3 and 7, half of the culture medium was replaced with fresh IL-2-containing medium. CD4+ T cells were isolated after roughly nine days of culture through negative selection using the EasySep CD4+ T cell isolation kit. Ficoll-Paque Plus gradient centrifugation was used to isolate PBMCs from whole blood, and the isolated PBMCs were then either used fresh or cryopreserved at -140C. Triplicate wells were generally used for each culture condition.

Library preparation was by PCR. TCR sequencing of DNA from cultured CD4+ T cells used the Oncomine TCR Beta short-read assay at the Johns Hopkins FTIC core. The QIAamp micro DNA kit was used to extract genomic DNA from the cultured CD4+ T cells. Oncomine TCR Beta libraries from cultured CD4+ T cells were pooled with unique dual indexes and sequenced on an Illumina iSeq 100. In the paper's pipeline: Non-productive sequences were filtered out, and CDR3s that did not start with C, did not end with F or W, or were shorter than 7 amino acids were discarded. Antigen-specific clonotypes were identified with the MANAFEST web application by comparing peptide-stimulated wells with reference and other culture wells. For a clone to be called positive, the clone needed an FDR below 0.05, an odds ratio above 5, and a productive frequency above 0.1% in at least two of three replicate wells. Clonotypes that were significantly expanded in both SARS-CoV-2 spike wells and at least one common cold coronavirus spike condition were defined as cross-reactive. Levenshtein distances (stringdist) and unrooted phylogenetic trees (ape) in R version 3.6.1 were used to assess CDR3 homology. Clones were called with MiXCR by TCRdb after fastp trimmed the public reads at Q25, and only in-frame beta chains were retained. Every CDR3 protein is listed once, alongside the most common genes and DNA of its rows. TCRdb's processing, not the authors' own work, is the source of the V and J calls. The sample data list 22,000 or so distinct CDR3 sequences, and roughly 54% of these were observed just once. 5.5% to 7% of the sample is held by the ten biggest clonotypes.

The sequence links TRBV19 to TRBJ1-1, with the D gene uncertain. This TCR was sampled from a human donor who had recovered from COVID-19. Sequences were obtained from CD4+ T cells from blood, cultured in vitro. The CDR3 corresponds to CASRPSGNTEAFF. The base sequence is TGTGCCAGTAGACCGTCTGGGAACACTGAAGCTTTCTTT.